This TCR beta chain was recorded in a study of T cell responses to AZD1222 COVID-19 vaccine. Timing groups of about 4 and about 12 weeks for second doses were pooled. CDR3 size: 11 residues. Per germline, CDR1 MDHEN and CDR2 SYDVKM. Trimming left V 2 bases short and J 7 bases short, with 3 bases between. The study, taken as a whole, reports: Nearly half of spike-specific TCRs reportedly go after variant regions that carry no mutations. Repertoires were obtained only post-peak T cell response.

Measured with immunoSEQ multiplex PCR; TCRdb has only the in-frame clones, and not every one. The sample records over 85,000 clones, 88% being singletons. In the case of this clone: Antigen: not known. Distinct nucleotide sequences in the sample also encode this CDR3.

The genes are TRBV28 and TRBJ1-5; no clear D gene. This specimen was peripheral blood, taken 28 days after the second AZD1222 dose. The receptor was isolated from an adult who received the AZD1222 COVID-19 vaccine. CDR3 sequence reads: CASSLNQPQHF. The DNA of the CDR3 is TGTGCCAGCAGTTTAAACCAGCCCCAGCATTTT.